A single sample is the source of the 13 T cell receptor beta chains below, sequenced in a study of Graves' ophthalmopathy and Graves' hyperthyroidism. The sequenced template was RNA, covering the TCR beta CDR3 region. HTBI-primed first-round RT-PCR preceded second-round multiplex PCR. TCRdb used MiXCR to reprocess the multiplex PCR reads, holding one entry per CDR3 protein. The data hold about 1.1 million distinct CDR3 sequences, with 35% to 45% observed a single time. The sequenced material came from peripheral blood or thyroid tissue (not recorded which). Every receptor here comes from an adult man with Graves' hyperthyroidism.

The chain carries TRBV12-3 or TRBV12-4 and TRBJ1-6; possibly TRBD1 for D (6 bases). Trimming pared 6 bases from V and 13 bases from J, leaving 28 bases between. This CDR3 has 17 residues. The CDR3 spells CASSTSRDTSRGFPLHF. Here the CDR3 DNA reads TGTGCCAGCAGCACCTCCCGGGACACCTCGAGGGGGTTCCCCCTCCACTTT.

This clonotype was picked up many times. The chain uses TRBV10-3 and TRBJ2-5, with TRBD2 matching over 7 bases. J lost 3 bases, V lost 3 bases, and 10 bases had no gene match. Per the germline V gene, CDR1 is ENHRY and CDR2 is SYGVKD. The CDR3 loop spans 16 amino acids. DNA of the CDR3: TGTGCCATCAGTGAAATTTGGGGGGGGAACAAAGAGACCCAGTACTTC. Its translation: CAISEIWGGNKETQYF.

This clonotype was seen many times. This chain joins TRBV4-1 and TRBJ1-2; D is perhaps TRBD1 (5 bases). V was trimmed by 4 bases and J by 0 bases, leaving 12 bases between them. The germline V gene encodes CDR1 MGHRA and CDR2 YSYEKL. The CDR3 loop spans 15 amino acids. The CDR3 here is CASSLNRGTNYGYTF. The CDR3 DNA is TGCGCCAGCAGCCTGAATCGGGGCACTAACTATGGCTACACCTTC.

The chain employs TRBV10-2 and TRBJ1-6, with a tentative D call TRBD1 (5 bases). With 4 bases removed from V and 8 bases from J, the gap between germline ends came to 12 bases. The germline V gene has CDR1 WSHSY and CDR2 SAAADI. The CDR3 is made up of 14 amino acids. CDR3: CASSGRQGDSPLHF. DNA of the CDR3: TGCGCCAGCAGTGGTCGGCAGGGCGATTCACCCCTCCACTTT.

V gene TRBV28 combines with J gene TRBJ2-7; 8 bases align to TRBD1. V lost 7 bases and J lost 2; bases outside the gene matches: 10. Germline CDR1 MDHEN, CDR2 SYDVKM. This CDR3 spans 15 amino acids. In nucleotides, the CDR3 is TGTGCCAGCATTCCTCCGGGACAGGCGCCCTACGAGCAGTACTTC. Amino acids: CASIPPGQAPYEQYF.

V is TRBV29-1 and J is TRBJ2-5, with 7 bases identical to TRBD2. This CDR3 comprises 13 residues. The germline V gene encodes CDR1 SQVTM and CDR2 ANQGSEA. Unmatched junction bases numbered 7, after V lost 7 bases and J lost 2 bases. CDR3 in amino acids: CSGGGGGQETQYF. In DNA, the CDR3 is TGCAGCGGGGGGGGGGGAGGTCAAGAGACCCAGTACTTC.

Many counts were recorded for this clonotype. The chain joins TRBV20-1 to TRBJ2-2, with 7 bases that match TRBD2. The CDR3 totals 13 residues. The germline V gene encodes CDR1 DFQATT and CDR2 SNEGSKA (reference sequence). This chain's CDR3 is CSASGGNTGELFF. In DNA, the CDR3 is TGCAGCGCTTCGGGGGGGAACACCGGGGAGCTGTTTTTT.

As to this clonotype: The junction departs from the called germline gene at one end, perhaps through a read error. This sequence joins TRBV11-1 and TRBJ2-2, with D unresolved. The CDR3 runs to 14 residues. CDR1 SGHAT and CDR2 FQDESV come from the germline V gene (reference sequence). In nucleotides, the CDR3 is TGTGCCGGCAGCCCCCCCCGCAACACCGGGGAGCTGTTTTTT. It encodes CAGSPPRNTGELFF.

This clonotype was counted many times. The chain uses TRBV7-9 and TRBJ2-7; D possibly corresponds to TRBD2 (5 bases). The V gene lost 5 bases and the J gene lost 6 bases, with 17 bases spanning the gap. This CDR3 has 14 amino acids. Germline CDR1 and CDR2: SEHNR and FQNEAQ (reference sequence). CDR3 DNA: TGTGCCAGCAGCAAGGGAGTGGTATGGAGCGAGCAGTACTTC. This codes for CASSKGVVWSEQYF.

With regard to this clonotype: A much larger clone is a single base away; this may be a read error. This chain uses TRBV12-5 with TRBJ2-5, with no clear D. The CDR3 covers 13 residues. Germline assignment: CDR1 LGHNT and CDR2 FRNRAP. The CDR3 loop reads CASSVEHGETQCF. In DNA, the CDR3 is TGTGCCAGCAGCGTAGAACATGGCGAGACCCAGTGCTTC.

The rearrangement links TRBV5-6 to TRBJ2-2, with 11 bases aligning to TRBD1. The CDR3 length is 18 residues. J lost 1 base, V lost 4 bases, and 9 bases had no gene match. Germline lookup yields CDR1 SGHDT and CDR2 YYEEEE. The CDR3 coding sequence is TGTGCCAGCAGCCGCCTCGGGACAGGGGGACTGAACACCGGGGAGCTGTTTTTT. Its translation is CASSRLGTGGLNTGELFF.

Turning to this clonotype: Being one base from a much bigger clone, this may be a read error. V is TRBV14 and J is TRBJ1-6; D not certain. The CDR3 has 16 residues. In germline, CDR1 is SGHDN, CDR2 FVKESK. This CDR3 reads CASSPFGGSYNSPLLF. The CDR3 bases are TGTGCCAGCAGCCCCTTCGGTGGATCCTATAATTCACCCCTCCTCTTT.

This clonotype was detected ten times or more. This chain uses TRBV20-1 with TRBJ1-5; D gene ambiguous. The CDR3 is 15 amino acids. Trimming left V 0 bases short and J 3 bases short, with 12 bases between. The germline CDR1 and CDR2 sequences are DFQATT and SNEGSKA (reference sequence). The CDR3 spells CSARDPLFPNQPQHF. CDR3 in DNA: TGCAGTGCTAGAGATCCCCTCTTCCCCAATCAGCCCCAGCATTTT.